This T cell receptor (beta chain) was recovered during a study of stem cell transplantation in POMP-related autoinflammatory disease. Using immunoSEQ multiplex PCR, the repertoire was profiled, and TCRdb retains in-frame clones only, with some absent. The profile shows tens of thousands of clones, approximately 91% of them singletons. Looked up from germline, CDR1 is LNHNV and CDR2 is YYDKDF (reference sequence). The length of the CDR3 is 14 residues. V was clipped by 1 base and J by 9 bases, with 13 bases between them. Prominent immunodeficiency with autoinflammation defined PRAID. This TCR was recovered from a human patient with POMP-related autoinflammation and immune dysregulation (PRAID). Some T cells may trace back to the graft donor. The gene calls are TRBV15 and TRBJ2-1; D is ambiguous. The sample here was CD4+ T cells from PBMCs, taken after stem cell transplantation. CDR3: CATSRVADGSEQFF. Here the CDR3 DNA reads TGTGCCACCAGCAGAGTGGCTGACGGGTCTGAGCAGTTCTTC.